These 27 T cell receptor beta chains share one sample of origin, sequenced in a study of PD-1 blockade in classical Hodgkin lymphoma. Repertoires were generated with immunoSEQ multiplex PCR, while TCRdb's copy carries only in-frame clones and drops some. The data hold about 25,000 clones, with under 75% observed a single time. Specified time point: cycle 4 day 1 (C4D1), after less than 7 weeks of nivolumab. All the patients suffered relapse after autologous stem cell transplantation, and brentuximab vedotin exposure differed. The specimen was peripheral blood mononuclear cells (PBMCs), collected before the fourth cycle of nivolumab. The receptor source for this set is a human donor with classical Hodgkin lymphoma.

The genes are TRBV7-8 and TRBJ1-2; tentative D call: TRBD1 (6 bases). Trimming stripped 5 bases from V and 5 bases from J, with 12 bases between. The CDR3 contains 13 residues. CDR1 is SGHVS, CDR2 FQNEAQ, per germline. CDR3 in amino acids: CASSLQGRYGYTF. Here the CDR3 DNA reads TGTGCCAGCAGCCTTCAGGGGCGGTATGGCTACACCTTC.

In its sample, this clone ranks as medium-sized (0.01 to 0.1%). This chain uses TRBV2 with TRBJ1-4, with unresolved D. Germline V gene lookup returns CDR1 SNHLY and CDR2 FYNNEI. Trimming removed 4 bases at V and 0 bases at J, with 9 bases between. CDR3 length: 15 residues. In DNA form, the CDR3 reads TGTGCCAGCAGTGTAAGAGCCGCAACTAATGAAAAACTGTTTTTT. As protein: CASSVRAATNEKLFF.

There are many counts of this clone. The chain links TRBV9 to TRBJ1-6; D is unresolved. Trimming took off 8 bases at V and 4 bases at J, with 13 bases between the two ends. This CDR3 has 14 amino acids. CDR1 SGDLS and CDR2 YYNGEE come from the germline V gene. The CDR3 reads CARPRAAYNSPLHF. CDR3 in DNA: TGTGCCAGGCCCCGGGCAGCTTATAATTCACCCCTCCACTTT.

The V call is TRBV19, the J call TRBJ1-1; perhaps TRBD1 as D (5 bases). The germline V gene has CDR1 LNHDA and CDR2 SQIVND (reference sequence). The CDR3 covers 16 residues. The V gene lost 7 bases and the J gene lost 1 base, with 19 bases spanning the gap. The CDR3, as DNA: TGTGCCAGTACCCAGAGGTCAGGGTACGGGAACACTGAAGCTTTCTTT. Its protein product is CASTQRSGYGNTEAFF.

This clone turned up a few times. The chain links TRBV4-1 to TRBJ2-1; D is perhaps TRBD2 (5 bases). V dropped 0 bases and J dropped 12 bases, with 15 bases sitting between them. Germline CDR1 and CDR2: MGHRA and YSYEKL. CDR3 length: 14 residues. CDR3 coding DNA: TGCGCCAGCAGCCAAGACCCGGGGAACACTCGGCAGTTCTTC. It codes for CASSQDPGNTRQFF.

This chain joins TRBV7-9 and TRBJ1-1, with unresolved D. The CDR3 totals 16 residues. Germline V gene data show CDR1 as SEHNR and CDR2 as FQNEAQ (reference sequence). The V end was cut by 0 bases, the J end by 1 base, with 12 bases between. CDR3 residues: CASSLAGWIPNTEAFF. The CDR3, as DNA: TGTGCCAGCAGCTTAGCGGGTTGGATCCCGAACACTGAAGCTTTCTTT.

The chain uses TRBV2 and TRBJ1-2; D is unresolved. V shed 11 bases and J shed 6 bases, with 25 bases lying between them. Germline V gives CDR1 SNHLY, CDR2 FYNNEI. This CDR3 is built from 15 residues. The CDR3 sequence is CAVHPGNGDFDGYTF. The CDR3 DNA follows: TGTGCCGTCCATCCGGGCAATGGGGATTTCGATGGCTACACCTTC.

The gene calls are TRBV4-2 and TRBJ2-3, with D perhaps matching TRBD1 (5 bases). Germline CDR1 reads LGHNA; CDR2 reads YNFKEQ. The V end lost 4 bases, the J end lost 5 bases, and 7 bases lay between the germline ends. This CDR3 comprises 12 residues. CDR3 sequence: CASSPGRDTQYF. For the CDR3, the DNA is TGTGCCAGCAGCCCAGGGCGAGATACGCAGTATTTT.

The CDR3 DNA reads TGTGCCAGCAGTCGCCGCGGCGGGAACGAGCAGTACTTC. It yields the protein CASSRRGGNEQYF. The rearrangement joins TRBV7-2 to TRBJ2-7; maybe TRBD2 (6 bases). Deletions cut 6 bases from V and 5 bases from J, with 14 bases between. This CDR3 contains 13 residues. Germline assignment: CDR1 SGHTA and CDR2 FQGNSA.

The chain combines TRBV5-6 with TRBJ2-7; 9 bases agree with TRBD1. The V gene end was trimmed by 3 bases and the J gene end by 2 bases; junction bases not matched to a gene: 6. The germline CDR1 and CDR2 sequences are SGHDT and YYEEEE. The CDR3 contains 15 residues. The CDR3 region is CASSWGQGPAYEQYV. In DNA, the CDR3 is TGTGCCAGCAGCTGGGGACAGGGCCCTGCCTACGAGCAGTACGTC.

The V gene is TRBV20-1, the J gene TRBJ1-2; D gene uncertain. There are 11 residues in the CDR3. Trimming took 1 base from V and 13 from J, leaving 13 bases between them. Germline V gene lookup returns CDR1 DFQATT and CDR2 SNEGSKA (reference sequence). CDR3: CSARADTLGTF. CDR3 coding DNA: TGCAGTGCTAGAGCAGACACGCTCGGCACCTTC.

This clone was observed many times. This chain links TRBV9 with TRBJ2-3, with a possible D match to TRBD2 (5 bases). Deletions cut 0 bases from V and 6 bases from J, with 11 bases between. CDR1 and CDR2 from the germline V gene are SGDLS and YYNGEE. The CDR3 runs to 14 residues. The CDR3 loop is CASSVGGYDDTQYF. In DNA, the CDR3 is TGTGCCAGCAGCGTAGGAGGGTATGACGATACGCAGTATTTT.

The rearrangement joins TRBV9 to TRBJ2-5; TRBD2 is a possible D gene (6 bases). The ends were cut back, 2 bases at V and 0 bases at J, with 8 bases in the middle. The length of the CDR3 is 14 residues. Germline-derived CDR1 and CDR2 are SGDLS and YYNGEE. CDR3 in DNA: TGTGCCAGCAGCGTGGGGGGAAACCAAGAGACCCAGTACTTC. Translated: CASSVGGNQETQYF.

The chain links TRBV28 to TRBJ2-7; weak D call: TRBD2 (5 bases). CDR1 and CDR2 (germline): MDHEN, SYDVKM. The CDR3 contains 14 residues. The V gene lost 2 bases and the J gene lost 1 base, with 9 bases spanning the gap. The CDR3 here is CASSLRERSYEQYF. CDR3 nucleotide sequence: TGTGCCAGCAGTTTAAGGGAGAGGTCCTACGAGCAGTACTTC.

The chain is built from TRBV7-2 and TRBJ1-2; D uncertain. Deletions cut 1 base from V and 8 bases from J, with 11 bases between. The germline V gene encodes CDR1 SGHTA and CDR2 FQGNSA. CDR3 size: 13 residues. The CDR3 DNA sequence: TGTGCCAGCAGCTTAGGGACTCAGTGGGGCTACACCTTC. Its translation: CASSLGTQWGYTF.

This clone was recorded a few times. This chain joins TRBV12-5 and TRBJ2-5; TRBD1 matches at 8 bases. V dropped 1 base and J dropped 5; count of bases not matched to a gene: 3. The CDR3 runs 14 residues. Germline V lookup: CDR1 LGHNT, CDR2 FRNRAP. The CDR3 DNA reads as TGTGCTAGTGGTTTGGACGACAGGGGCGAGACCCAGTACTTC. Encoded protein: CASGLDDRGETQYF.

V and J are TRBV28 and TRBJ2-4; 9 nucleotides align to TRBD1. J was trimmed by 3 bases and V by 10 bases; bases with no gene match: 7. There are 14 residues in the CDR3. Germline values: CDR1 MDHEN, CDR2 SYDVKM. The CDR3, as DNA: TGTGCCATCGGAATGGGACAGGGCAAAAACATTCAGTACTTC. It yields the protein CAIGMGQGKNIQYF.

CDR3: CASSSGGADLAIYF. Written as DNA, the CDR3 is TGCGCCAGCAGCTCTGGCGGCGCAGACTTAGCCATATATTTT. The genes are TRBV5-1 and TRBJ1-3, with no clear D. This CDR3 comprises 14 residues. Trimming pared 3 bases from V and 11 bases from J, leaving 18 bases between. Germline loops: CDR1 SGHRS, CDR2 YFSETQ.

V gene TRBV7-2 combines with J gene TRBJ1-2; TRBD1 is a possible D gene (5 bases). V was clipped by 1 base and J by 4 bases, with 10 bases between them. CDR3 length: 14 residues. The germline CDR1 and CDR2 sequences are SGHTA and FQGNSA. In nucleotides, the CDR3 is TGTGCCAGCAGCTTAGGGGGGGTGTCCTATGGCTACACCTTC. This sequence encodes CASSLGGVSYGYTF.

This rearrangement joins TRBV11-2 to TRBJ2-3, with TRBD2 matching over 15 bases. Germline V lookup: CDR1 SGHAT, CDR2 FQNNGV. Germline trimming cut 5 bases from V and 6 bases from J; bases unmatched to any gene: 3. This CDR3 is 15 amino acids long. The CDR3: CASSGLAGGPDTQYF. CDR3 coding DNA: TGTGCCAGCAGCGGACTAGCGGGGGGGCCGGATACGCAGTATTTT.

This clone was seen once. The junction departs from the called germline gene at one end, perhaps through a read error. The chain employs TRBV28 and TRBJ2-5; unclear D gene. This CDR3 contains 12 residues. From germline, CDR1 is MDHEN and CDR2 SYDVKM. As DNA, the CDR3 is TGTGCCAGCAGTTTCGAGACGGGTTCCATGGACTTC. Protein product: CASSFETGSMDF.

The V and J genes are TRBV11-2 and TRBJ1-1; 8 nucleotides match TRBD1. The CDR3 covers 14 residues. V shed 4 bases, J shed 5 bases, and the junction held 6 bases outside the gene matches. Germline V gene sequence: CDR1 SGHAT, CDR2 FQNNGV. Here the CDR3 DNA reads TGTGCCAGCAGCTCCGGACAGGGTGGGACTGAAGCTTTCTTT. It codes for CASSSGQGGTEAFF.

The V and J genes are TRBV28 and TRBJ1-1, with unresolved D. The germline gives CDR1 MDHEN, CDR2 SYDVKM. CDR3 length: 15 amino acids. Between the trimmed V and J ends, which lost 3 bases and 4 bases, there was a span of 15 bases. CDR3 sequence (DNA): TGTGCCAGCAGTTTTAACGGGATAACTGGCACTGAAGCTTTCTTT. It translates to CASSFNGITGTEAFF.

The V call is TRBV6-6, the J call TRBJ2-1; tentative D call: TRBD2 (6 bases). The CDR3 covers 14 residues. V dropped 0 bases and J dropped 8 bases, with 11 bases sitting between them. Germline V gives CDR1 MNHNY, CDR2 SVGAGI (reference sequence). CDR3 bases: TGTGCCAGCAGTTACTCGAAGGGCGGGGATGAGCAGTTCTTC. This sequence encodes CASSYSKGGDEQFF.

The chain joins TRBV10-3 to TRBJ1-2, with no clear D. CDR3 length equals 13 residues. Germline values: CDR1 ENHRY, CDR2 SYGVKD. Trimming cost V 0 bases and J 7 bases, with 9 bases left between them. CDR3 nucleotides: TGTGCCATCAGTGAGTCCCCCCCTGTTGGCTACACCTTC. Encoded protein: CAISESPPVGYTF.

CDR3 loop: CASSLKGRNTEAFF. In nucleotides, the CDR3 is TGTGCCAGCAGCTTAAAGGGTAGGAACACTGAAGCTTTCTTT. This sequence joins TRBV7-9 and TRBJ1-1, with D uncertain. V lost 2 bases to trimming and J lost 1 base, with 8 bases between them. Germline assignment: CDR1 SEHNR and CDR2 FQNEAQ (reference sequence). The CDR3 length is 14 residues.

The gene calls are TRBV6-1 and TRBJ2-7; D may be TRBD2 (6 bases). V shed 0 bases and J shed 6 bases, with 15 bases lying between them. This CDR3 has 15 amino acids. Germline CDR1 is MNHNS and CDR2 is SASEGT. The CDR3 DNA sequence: TGTGCCAGCAGTGAAGCGCCTCGGGGGTGGGGCGAGCAGTACTTC. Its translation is CASSEAPRGWGEQYF.